Shown below are 14 T cell receptor beta chains from a single sample sequenced in a study of post-analysis software for immune sequencing data. Whole-study results and caveats: Comparison of patients with controls showed five TRBV segments more frequent in patients, TRBV5-6, TRBV5-1 and TRBV20-1 among them.

Prepared TCR beta cDNA libraries contained unique molecular identifiers. One entry per CDR3 protein results from TCRdb running MiXCR on the PCR reads. The table has about 380,000 distinct CDR3 sequences, less than 40% seen once. These receptors' antigens are unknown. What was sequenced was blood. The receptors here all came from a girl aged 5-17 years with multiple sclerosis.

The V call is TRBV6-5, the J call TRBJ1-4, with D possibly being TRBD1 (5 bases). The CDR3 runs 14 residues. Germline V gene sequence: CDR1 MNHEY, CDR2 SVGAGI. The germline V and J ends were trimmed by 5 bases and 6 bases, with 13 bases remaining between them. CDR3 in DNA: TGTGCCAGCAGTCCGAGCAGGGCCCATGAAAAACTGTTTTTT. Translated: CASSPSRAHEKLFF.

The chain joins TRBV20-1 to TRBJ1-1; D unclear. The CDR3 length is 15 residues. Germline CDR1 is DFQATT and CDR2 is SNEGSKA (reference sequence). V was clipped by 3 bases and J by 1 base, with 15 bases between them. CDR3 in amino acids: CSASSAAKANTEAFF. In nucleotides, the CDR3 is TGCAGTGCTAGCTCGGCAGCGAAGGCGAACACTGAAGCTTTCTTT.

The chain has TRBV5-1 and TRBJ1-2; D unclear. V lost 4 bases to trimming and J lost 7 bases, with 17 bases between them. CDR1 and CDR2 from the germline V gene are SGHRS and YFSETQ. This CDR3 contains 14 residues. The CDR3 here is CASSADGRSGGYTF. The CDR3 DNA sequence: TGCGCCAGCAGCGCGGACGGGAGATCCGGTGGCTACACCTTC.

This clonotype was picked up a small number of times. The chain has TRBV7-8 and TRBJ2-1; perhaps TRBD2 as D (5 bases). CDR1 is SGHVS and CDR2 is FQNEAQ in the germline V gene. The CDR3 covers 15 residues. V dropped 0 bases and J dropped 0 bases, with 6 bases sitting between them. The CDR3 protein is CASSLARVSYNEQFF. The CDR3 DNA is TGTGCCAGCAGCTTAGCGCGGGTCTCCTACAATGAGCAGTTCTTC. The full variable domain, in which reference TRBV7-8 and TRBJ2-1 provide the parts outside the CDR3, is GAGVSQSPRYKVAKRGQDVALRCDPISGHVSLFWYQQALGQGPEFLTYFQNEAQLDKSGLPSDRFFAERPEGSVSTLKIQRTQQEDSAVYLCASSLARVSYNEQFFGPGTRLTVL.

V gene TRBV7-3 combines with J gene TRBJ2-3; either TRBD1 or TRBD2 may supply D (7 bases each). The CDR3 sequence is 16 residues long. The V gene's germline CDR1 is SGHTA and CDR2 FQGTGA. Deletions cut 3 bases from V and 8 bases from J, with 21 bases between. The CDR3 is CASSLGGANRGGTQYF. The CDR3 DNA sequence: TGTGCCAGCAGCTTGGGGGGGGCTAACAGGGGAGGTACGCAGTATTTT.

Only a few counts were recorded for this clonotype. V usage is TRBV6-6 and J usage is TRBJ2-4; possible D gene TRBD1, 6 bases. With 4 bases removed from V and 6 bases from J, the gap between germline ends came to 16 bases. The CDR3 runs 15 residues. Germline V lookup: CDR1 MNHNY, CDR2 SVGAGI (reference sequence). CDR3 amino acids: CASSSDSRGGNIQYF. In nucleotides, the CDR3 is TGTGCCAGCAGTTCGGACTCACGAGGGGGAAACATTCAGTACTTC.

This clonotype was seen more than once but under ten times. This chain links TRBV5-6 with TRBJ2-1; D possibly uses TRBD1 or TRBD2 (6 bases each). Germline loops: CDR1 SGHDT, CDR2 YYEEEE. With 5 bases removed from V and 5 bases from J, the gap between germline ends came to 17 bases. CDR3 length: 15 amino acids. DNA of the CDR3: TGTGCCAGCAGACTCCTCGGGGGCCAAGACAATGAGCAGTTCTTC. Protein product: CASRLLGGQDNEQFF. The full variable domain, rest sourced from reference TRBV5-6 and TRBJ2-1, is DAGVTQSPTHLIKTRGQQVTLRCSPKSGHDTVSWYQQALGQGPQFIFQYYEEEERQRGNFPDRFSGHQFPNYSSELNVNALLLGDSALYLCASRLLGGQDNEQFFGPGTRLTVL.

The genes are TRBV7-9 and TRBJ2-5; D is undetermined. V was trimmed by 3 bases and J by 5 bases, leaving 13 bases between them. The CDR3 is made up of 14 amino acids. CDR1 is SEHNR and CDR2 is FQNEAQ in the germline V gene (reference sequence). The DNA for the CDR3 is TGTGCCAGCAGCTTTCCACGGTTTCCGGAGACCCAGTACTTC. Translated: CASSFPRFPETQYF. Full variable domain (outside the CDR3, taken from reference TRBV7-9 and TRBJ2-5): DTGVSQNPRHKITKRGQNVTFRCDPISEHNRLYWYRQTLGQGPEFLTYFQNEAQLEKSRLLSDRFSAERPKGSFSTLEIQRTEQGDSAMYLCASSFPRFPETQYFGPGTRLLVL.

The genes are TRBV20-1 and TRBJ2-3; maybe TRBD1 (6 bases). Trimming took 4 bases from V and 8 from J, leaving 13 bases between them. There are 12 residues in the CDR3. Germline V lookup: CDR1 DFQATT, CDR2 SNEGSKA (reference sequence). CDR3 loop: CSATQGQSTQYF. The DNA for the CDR3 is TGCAGTGCTACGCAGGGACAAAGTACGCAGTATTTT.

The CDR3 sequence is CASSPGTPDEQFF. CDR3 DNA sequence: TGTGCCAGCTCCCCAGGGACCCCGGATGAGCAGTTCTTC. This rearrangement joins TRBV12-3 or TRBV12-4 to TRBJ2-1, with D perhaps matching TRBD1 or TRBD2 (5 bases each). The CDR3 is 13 residues long. V lost 8 bases and J lost 8, with 16 bases in between.

This clonotype was seen a handful of times. The J gene is TRBJ2-3, the V gene TRBV28, with a weak D call TRBD2 (6 bases). CDR1 MDHEN and CDR2 SYDVKM come from the germline V gene. The CDR3 totals 19 residues. V gave up 0 bases and J gave up 8 bases, with 27 bases separating them. CDR3 nucleotides: TGTGCCAGCAGTTTATGGCTCAGGGTGGGTTCCGGGACGGAGGGTACGCAGTATTTT. Residues: CASSLWLRVGSGTEGTQYF.

The table lists this clonotype with a few counts. The chain couples TRBV7-9 to TRBJ2-3; D call uncertain. Trimming cost V 5 bases and J 2 bases, with 14 bases left between them. Germline V gene lookup returns CDR1 SEHNR and CDR2 FQNEAQ (reference sequence). This CDR3 is built from 15 residues. DNA for the CDR3: TGTGCCAGCAGCCCAACCATTCAGCACACAGATACGCAGTATTTT. Its translation is CASSPTIQHTDTQYF. Together with reference TRBV7-9 and TRBJ2-3, the CDR3 gives the full variable domain: DTGVSQNPRHKITKRGQNVTFRCDPISEHNRLYWYRQTLGQGPEFLTYFQNEAQLEKSRLLSDRFSAERPKGSFSTLEIQRTEQGDSAMYLCASSPTIQHTDTQYFGPGTRLTVL.

A note on this clonotype: The CDR3 does not close with the conserved phenylalanine or tryptophan, likely indicating a read error. This chain joins TRBV7-3 and TRBJ2-3; D may correspond to TRBD1 or TRBD2 (6 bases each). Germline V gene sequence: CDR1 SGHTA, CDR2 FQGTGA. V was trimmed by 0 bases and J by 2 bases, leaving 18 bases between them. CDR3 length: 18 amino acids. The CDR3 nucleotides read TGTGCCAGCAGCTTAACCTCCACGGGGGCTTCCGCCACAGATACGCAGTATGTT. As protein: CASSLTSTGASATDTQYV.

Remarks on this clonotype: This could be a read error, since a much larger clone is one nucleotide away. This chain links TRBV6-6 with TRBJ2-7; D remains ambiguous. The germline V gene encodes CDR1 MNHNY and CDR2 SVGAGI (reference sequence). This CDR3 contains 11 residues. Trimming removed 4 bases from V and 3 bases from J, with 4 bases in between. The CDR3 DNA sequence: TGTGCCAGCAGTTTCATCTACGAGCAGTACTTC. Amino acid sequence: CASSFIYEQYF.